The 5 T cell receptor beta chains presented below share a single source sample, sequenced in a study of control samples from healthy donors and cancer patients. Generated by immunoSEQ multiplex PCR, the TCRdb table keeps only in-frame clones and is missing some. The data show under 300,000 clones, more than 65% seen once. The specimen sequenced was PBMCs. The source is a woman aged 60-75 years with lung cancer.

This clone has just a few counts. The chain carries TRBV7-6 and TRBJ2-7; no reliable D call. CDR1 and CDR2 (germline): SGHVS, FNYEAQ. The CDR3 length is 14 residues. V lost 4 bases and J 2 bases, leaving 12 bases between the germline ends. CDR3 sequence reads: CASSYRYGPYEQYF. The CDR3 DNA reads TGTGCCAGCAGCTACCGATATGGTCCCTACGAGCAGTACTTC.

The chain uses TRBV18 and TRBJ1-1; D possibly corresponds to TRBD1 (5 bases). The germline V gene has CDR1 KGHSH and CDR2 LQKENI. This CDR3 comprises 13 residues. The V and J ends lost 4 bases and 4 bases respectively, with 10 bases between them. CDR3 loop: CASSQQGGTEAFF. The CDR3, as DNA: TGTGCCAGCTCACAGCAGGGCGGCACTGAAGCTTTCTTT. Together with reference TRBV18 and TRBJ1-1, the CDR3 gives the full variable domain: NAGVMQNPRHLVRRRGQEARLRCSPMKGHSHVYWYRQLPEEGLKFMVYLQKENIIDESGMPKERFSAEFPKEGPSILRIQQVVRGDSAAYFCASSQQGGTEAFFGQGTRLTVV.

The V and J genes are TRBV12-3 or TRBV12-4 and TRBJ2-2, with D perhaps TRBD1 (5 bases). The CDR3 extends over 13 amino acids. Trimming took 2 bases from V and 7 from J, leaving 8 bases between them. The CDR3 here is CASSLIRGGELFF. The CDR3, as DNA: TGTGCCAGCAGTTTAATAAGGGGCGGGGAGCTGTTTTTT.

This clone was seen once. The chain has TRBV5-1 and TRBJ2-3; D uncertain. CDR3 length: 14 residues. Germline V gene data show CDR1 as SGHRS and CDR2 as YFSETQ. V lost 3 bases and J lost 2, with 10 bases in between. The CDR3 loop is CASSSGPITDTQYF. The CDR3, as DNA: TGCGCCAGCAGCTCGGGCCCTATCACAGATACGCAGTATTTT. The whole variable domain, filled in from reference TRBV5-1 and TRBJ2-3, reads KAGVTQTPRYLIKTRGQQVTLSCSPISGHRSVSWYQQTPGQGLQFLFEYFSETQRNKGNFPGRFSGRQFSNSRSEMNVSTLELGDSALYLCASSSGPITDTQYFGPGTRLTVL.

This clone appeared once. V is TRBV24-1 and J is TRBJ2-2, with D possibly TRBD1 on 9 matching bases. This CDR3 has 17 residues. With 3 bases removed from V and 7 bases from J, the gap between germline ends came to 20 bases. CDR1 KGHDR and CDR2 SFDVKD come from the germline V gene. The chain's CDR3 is CATSDPSGGTGIGELFF. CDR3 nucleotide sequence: TGTGCCACCAGTGATCCCTCGGGGGGGACAGGGATCGGGGAGCTGTTTTTT.